The present TCR beta chain was sequenced within a study of Ad26.COV2.S vaccination and SARS-CoV-2 variants. Study details: Enrolled in COV1001, the donor was in the Ad26.COV2.S trial arm, which received the vaccine.

Libraries were prepared by immunoSEQ multiplex PCR; TCRdb keeps only in-frame clonotypes and omits some of them. This table holds about 480,000 clones, around 90% found once. Worth noting for this clone: The antigen remains undetermined.

Treatment here: some 20 received Ad26.COV2.S at low or high dose, single or two shots; 5 received placebo; per-sample allocation not given. It was on day 63 after the first vaccine or placebo injection that samples were taken. V shed 6 bases and J 4 bases; nucleotides not matched to a gene: 6. The CDR3 spans 14 residues. Germline loops: CDR1 MNHEY, CDR2 SMNVEV (reference sequence). Overall study results and limits: Higher spike-specific TCR breadth was found in vaccine recipients than in placebo recipients. Breadth measured for non-spike TCRs was similar across vaccine and placebo recipients. A substantial breadth of spike-specific CD8+ and CD4+ T cell responses after vaccination has been reported.

This receptor was taken from a person aged 18-65 years who received the Ad26.COV2.S COVID-19 vaccine or a placebo. The sample was peripheral blood, taken in a trial of Ad26.COV2.S vaccine versus placebo. The chain couples TRBV27 to TRBJ1-2; 9 bases agree with TRBD1. CDR3 protein: CASRQTGGSYGYTF. CDR3 coding DNA: TGTGCCAGCAGACAAACAGGGGGCAGCTATGGCTACACCTTC.